These 30 T cell receptor beta chains were sequenced from one sample in a study of blood T cell repertoires in COVID-19. The method was immunoSEQ multiplex PCR; TCRdb's version includes in-frame clones alone and lacks a portion of them. This table has about 240,000 clones, 75% to 85% appearing once. Source material: peripheral blood. These TCRs come from a woman aged 55-70 years with active or convalescent COVID-19.

This clone was counted a few times. V is TRBV5-6 and J is TRBJ1-1; 7 nucleotides agree with TRBD1. Germline V gene lookup returns CDR1 SGHDT and CDR2 YYEEEE. The V segment lost 4 bases and the J segment 3 bases; nucleotides outside the gene matches: 6. The CDR3 contains 14 residues. The CDR3 nucleotides are TGTGCCAGCAGCGGTAGACAGGGATACACTGAAGCTTTCTTT. Protein product: CASSGRQGYTEAFF.

The rearrangement uses TRBV6-5 and TRBJ1-1; TRBD1 is a possible D gene (5 bases). The CDR3 sequence is 15 residues long. Trimming took 6 bases from V and 0 from J, leaving 14 bases between them. Germline V CDR1 and CDR2: MNHEY, SVGAGI. The CDR3 nucleotides read TGTGCCAGCAGCGTGGGACTGCCCGTGAACACTGAAGCTTTCTTT. It yields the protein CASSVGLPVNTEAFF.

The rearrangement joins TRBV7-9 to TRBJ1-1; D may be TRBD1 (6 bases). Between the trimmed V and J ends, which lost 1 base and 4 bases, there was a span of 7 bases. The CDR3 extends over 13 amino acids. Germline loops: CDR1 SEHNR, CDR2 FQNEAQ (reference sequence). The CDR3 coding sequence is TGTGCCAGCAGCTTAGACAGGGTCACTGAAGCTTTCTTT. Encoded protein: CASSLDRVTEAFF. The whole variable domain, remainder taken from reference TRBV7-9 and TRBJ1-1, is DTGVSQNPRHKITKRGQNVTFRCDPISEHNRLYWYRQTLGQGPEFLTYFQNEAQLEKSRLLSDRFSAERPKGSFSTLEIQRTEQGDSAMYLCASSLDRVTEAFFGQGTRLTVV.

The V gene is TRBV30, the J gene TRBJ2-3, with TRBD2 matching over 14 bases. This CDR3 is built from 16 residues. J gave up 1 base and V 5 bases, and 5 bases lay outside the gene matches. Germline CDR1 GTSNPN, CDR2 SVGIG (reference sequence). The CDR3 bases are TGTGCCTGGGCCCCGGGACTAGCGGGGGGCACAGATACGCAGTATTTT. Translation: CAWAPGLAGGTDTQYF.

This clone was counted a few times. The sample holds other DNA sequences that translate to the same CDR3. The chain couples TRBV5-1 to TRBJ2-5; 11 bases align to TRBD2. J lost 2 bases, V lost 5 bases, and 8 bases had no gene match. Germline-derived CDR1 and CDR2 are SGHRS and YFSETQ. There are 16 residues in the CDR3. In DNA form, the CDR3 reads TGCGCCAGCAGTTTAGCCGGGACTAGCGGTCAAGAGACCCAGTACTTC. As protein: CASSLAGTSGQETQYF.

The rearrangement links TRBV9 to TRBJ2-1; the match to TRBD2 covers 7 bases. V trimming: 4 bases; J trimming: 0 bases; junction bases outside the gene matches: 7. Per the germline V gene, CDR1 is SGDLS and CDR2 is YYNGEE. CDR3 length: 16 residues. The CDR3 region has the DNA TGTGCCAGCAGCCCACGGGGGGAAAGCTCCTACAATGAGCAGTTCTTC. This codes for CASSPRGESSYNEQFF.

This chain links TRBV25-1 with TRBJ2-5; perhaps TRBD1 as D (6 bases). The CDR3 totals 15 residues. Trimming cost V 3 bases and J 2 bases, with 13 bases left between them. Germline values: CDR1 MGHDK, CDR2 SYGVNS. The CDR3 DNA reads TGTGCCAGCAGTGATTCTAGGGGGATACAAGAGACCCAGTACTTC. Protein: CASSDSRGIQETQYF.

This sequence joins TRBV6-6 and TRBJ1-1; tentatively, D is TRBD1 (6 bases). V lost 2 bases and J 4 bases, leaving 14 bases between the germline ends. CDR1 and CDR2 (germline): MNHNY, SVGAGI (reference sequence). This CDR3 comprises 15 residues. The CDR3: CASSYGSQGSTEAFF. As DNA, the CDR3 is TGTGCCAGCAGTTACGGGTCACAGGGCAGCACTGAAGCTTTCTTT.

This clone is labeled medium-sized. The rearrangement joins TRBV30 to TRBJ1-6; D is ambiguous. The CDR3 runs 12 residues. V was pared by 4 bases and J by 10 bases, with 11 bases between. CDR1 and CDR2 from the germline V gene are GTSNPN and SVGIG (reference sequence). The CDR3 nucleotides read TGTGCCTGGACGGAGCCAAAGTCACCCCTCCACTTT. Translating it yields CAWTEPKSPLHF. The variable domain in full, with the rest retrieved from reference TRBV30 and TRBJ1-6, is SQTIHQWPATLVQPVGSPLSLECTVEGTSNPNLYWYRQAAGRGLQLLFYSVGIGQISSEVPQNLSASRPQDRQFILSSKKLLLSDSGFYLCAWTEPKSPLHFGNGTRLTVT.

The genes are TRBV7-6 and TRBJ2-7; the match to TRBD2 covers 7 bases. The germline V gene encodes CDR1 SGHVS and CDR2 FNYEAQ. CDR3 length: 19 amino acids. With V trimmed by 0 bases and J by 1 base, 15 bases remained unmatched. In nucleotides, the CDR3 is TGTGCCAGCAGCTTAGCCCCTAGCGTGGGGGAGGGTGTATCCTACGAGCAGTACTTC. Protein product: CASSLAPSVGEGVSYEQYF.

The CDR3 coding sequence is TGTGCCAGTAGTATAGATTTCCGGACATGGGATGGCTACACCTTC. It encodes CASSIDFRTWDGYTF. The gene calls are TRBV19 and TRBJ1-2; D might be TRBD1 (5 bases). Germline lookup yields CDR1 LNHDA and CDR2 SQIVND (reference sequence). V was trimmed by 0 bases and J by 6 bases, leaving 14 bases between them. This CDR3 comprises 15 residues.

V usage is TRBV18 and J usage is TRBJ2-1; TRBD2 might be the D (6 bases). Germline-derived CDR1 and CDR2 are KGHSH and LQKENI. The length of the CDR3 is 17 residues. V was pared by 0 bases and J by 2 bases, with 14 bases between. The CDR3 protein is CASSPPAGQGTYNEQFF. The CDR3 DNA is TGTGCCAGCTCACCACCGGCGGGGCAGGGAACCTACAATGAGCAGTTCTTC.

V is TRBV6-1 and J is TRBJ1-1; D not certain. The germline V and J ends were trimmed by 4 bases and 7 bases, with 22 bases remaining between them. The germline V gene encodes CDR1 MNHNS and CDR2 SASEGT. CDR3 length equals 16 residues. Written as DNA, the CDR3 is TGTGCCAGCAGTGGACTTTTGGGAGCGGTCCGTTTTGAAGCTTTCTTT. This sequence encodes CASSGLLGAVRFEAFF.

This chain uses TRBV5-5 with TRBJ2-7, with a tentative D call TRBD1 (6 bases). The CDR3 has 13 amino acids. The V gene's germline CDR1 is SGHKS and CDR2 YYEKEE (reference sequence). V was trimmed by 3 bases and J by 2 bases, leaving 9 bases between them. CDR3 sequence: CASSWGHAYEQYF. The DNA for the CDR3 is TGTGCCAGCAGCTGGGGACATGCCTACGAGCAGTACTTC.

The rearrangement uses TRBV2 and TRBJ1-5; tentatively, D is TRBD1 (6 bases). Germline-derived CDR1 and CDR2 are SNHLY and FYNNEI. V lost 4 bases and J 6 bases, leaving 16 bases between the germline ends. The CDR3 is 15 amino acids. CDR3 nucleotides: TGTGCCAGCAGTGCAAGCAGGGGCGCGGGTCAGCCCCAGCATTTT. Translating gives CASSASRGAGQPQHF.

This clone came up a few times. The CDR3 coding sequence is TGTGCCAGCAGCTCCGTACAGGGGACTGAAGCTTTCTTT. It encodes CASSSVQGTEAFF. V and J are TRBV7-9 and TRBJ1-1; 7 bases fit TRBD1. Germline lookup yields CDR1 SEHNR and CDR2 FQNEAQ (reference sequence). CDR3 length: 13 residues. Trimming removed 4 bases from V and 5 bases from J; junction bases left unmatched: 4.

The CDR3 nucleotides read TGTGCCACCAGTGAAGGGGGCACAGATACGCAGTATTTT. Translated, it gives CATSEGGTDTQYF. The V call is TRBV24-1, the J call TRBJ2-3, with D maybe TRBD1 (5 bases). The CDR3 spans 13 residues. CDR1 KGHDR and CDR2 SFDVKD come from the germline V gene. V was pared by 4 bases and J by 1 base, with 5 bases between.

V usage is TRBV6-2 or TRBV6-3 and J usage is TRBJ1-2; possible D gene TRBD1, 5 bases. Germline V gives CDR1 MNHEY, CDR2 SVGEGT. This CDR3 contains 13 residues. Trimming shortened V by 6 bases and J by 8 bases, and 16 bases separated the two germline ends. The CDR3 reads CASSPRVQGGYTF. DNA of the CDR3: TGTGCCAGCAGCCCCCGGGTCCAGGGAGGCTACACCTTC.

This clone was detected many times. This chain connects TRBV5-1 to TRBJ1-1; 8 bases map to TRBD1. After removal of 3 bases from V and 7 bases from J, the junction contained 8 bases not matched to a gene. CDR1 SGHRS and CDR2 YFSETQ come from the germline V gene. The CDR3 is made up of 14 amino acids. DNA for the CDR3: TGCGCCAGCAGCTACAGAGACAGGGGAGGTGAAGCTTTCTTT. This encodes CASSYRDRGGEAFF. Drawing the rest from reference TRBV5-1 and TRBJ1-1, the complete variable domain is KAGVTQTPRYLIKTRGQQVTLSCSPISGHRSVSWYQQTPGQGLQFLFEYFSETQRNKGNFPGRFSGRQFSNSRSEMNVSTLELGDSALYLCASSYRDRGGEAFFGQGTRLTVV.

The chain carries TRBV3-1 (or the pseudogene TRBV3-2) and TRBJ1-5; D ambiguous. Between the trimmed V and J ends, which lost 2 bases and 6 bases, there was a span of 8 bases. The CDR3 extends over 13 amino acids. Germline V CDR1 and CDR2: LGHDT, YNNKEL (reference sequence). The CDR3 DNA reads TGTGCCAGCAGCCAAAAGGGAGGTCAGCCCCAGCATTTT. Amino acid sequence: CASSQKGGQPQHF.

The genes are TRBV9 and TRBJ2-1, with 7 bases fitting TRBD2. Germline V gives CDR1 SGDLS, CDR2 YYNGEE. Trimming took 4 bases from V and 7 from J; bases not matched to a gene: 8. The CDR3 extends over 14 amino acids. The CDR3 DNA is TGTGCCAGCAGCCTGGTAGCGGGTGGGAATGAGCAGTTCTTC. Residues: CASSLVAGGNEQFF.

A remark on this clone: The same CDR3 arises from other DNA sequences in this sample as well. J is TRBJ2-7 and V is TRBV4-1, with a possible D match to TRBD1 (5 bases). This CDR3 has 14 amino acids. Germline assignment: CDR1 MGHRA and CDR2 YSYEKL. V gave up 2 bases and J gave up 3 bases, with 11 bases separating them. The CDR3 here is CASSQQGLSYEQYF. For the CDR3, the DNA is TGCGCCAGCAGCCAACAGGGTCTAAGCTACGAGCAGTACTTC.

This clone appeared once. CDR3 sequence (DNA): TGTGCCAGCTCACGAGAGGCCTACGAGCAGTACTTC. Residues: CASSREAYEQYF. The J gene is TRBJ2-7, the V gene TRBV18; D is unclear. Between the trimmed V and J ends, which lost 4 bases and 2 bases, there was a span of 6 bases. Germline V lookup: CDR1 KGHSH, CDR2 LQKENI. The CDR3 sequence is 12 residues long. The full variable domain, completed using reference TRBV18 and TRBJ2-7, is NAGVMQNPRHLVRRRGQEARLRCSPMKGHSHVYWYRQLPEEGLKFMVYLQKENIIDESGMPKERFSAEFPKEGPSILRIQQVVRGDSAAYFCASSREAYEQYFGPGTRLTVT.

J is TRBJ1-1 and V is TRBV18; D perhaps matches TRBD1 (5 bases). The V gene lost 5 bases and the J gene lost 1 base, with 14 bases spanning the gap. CDR1 is KGHSH, CDR2 LQKENI, per germline. The CDR3 spans 15 residues. In DNA, the CDR3 is TGTGCCAGCTCAACACAGGTAGCCGGGAACACTGAAGCTTTCTTT. It is translated as CASSTQVAGNTEAFF.

The chain recombines TRBV7-2 with TRBJ1-1; weak D call: TRBD1 (5 bases). Per the germline V gene, CDR1 is SGHTA and CDR2 is FQGNSA. Trimming took 0 bases from V and 0 from J, leaving 20 bases between them. CDR3 length: 19 residues. CDR3 residues: CASSLARGAAPGLNTEAFF. CDR3 in DNA: TGTGCCAGCAGCTTAGCCCGTGGGGCGGCCCCAGGACTGAACACTGAAGCTTTCTTT.

The gene calls are TRBV2 and TRBJ2-3, with 9 bases fitting TRBD1. Germline V gives CDR1 SNHLY, CDR2 FYNNEI. Trimming at V came to 8 bases and at J to 0 bases, leaving 3 bases not matched to a gene. The CDR3 covers 14 residues. The CDR3 spells CASRQGVSTDTQYF. CDR3 nucleotide sequence: TGTGCCAGCCGACAGGGGGTAAGCACAGATACGCAGTATTTT.

The chain recombines TRBV28 with TRBJ1-5, with D hard to call. The V gene lost 1 base and the J gene lost 4 bases, with 5 bases spanning the gap. The CDR3 loop spans 13 amino acids. Germline V gene lookup returns CDR1 MDHEN and CDR2 SYDVKM. The CDR3 nucleotides are TGTGCCAGCAGTTTATTCGTGAATCAGCCCCAGCATTTT. Translation gives CASSLFVNQPQHF. Variable domain in full (rest from reference TRBV28 and TRBJ1-5): DVKVTQSSRYLVKRTGEKVFLECVQDMDHENMFWYRQDPGLGLRLIYFSYDVKMKEKGDIPEGYSVSREKKERFSLILESASTNQTSMYLCASSLFVNQPQHFGDGTRLSIL.

This chain links TRBV4-1 with TRBJ2-5; TRBD2 matches at 9 bases. Trimming at V came to 2 bases and at J to 4 bases, leaving 5 bases not matched to a gene. The V gene's germline CDR1 is MGHRA and CDR2 YSYEKL. The CDR3 is 15 residues long. The CDR3 reads CASSQSGLARETQYF. The CDR3 DNA is TGCGCCAGCAGCCAAAGCGGACTAGCGAGAGAGACCCAGTACTTC.

This clone came up once. The chain couples TRBV29-1 to TRBJ2-3, with a weak D call TRBD2 (6 bases). There are 13 residues in the CDR3. Trimming shortened V by 3 bases and J by 0 bases, and 7 bases separated the two germline ends. The germline V gene has CDR1 SQVTM and CDR2 ANQGSEA. The CDR3 DNA reads TGCAGCGTTGAGGCGGGGAGCACAGATACGCAGTATTTT. As protein: CSVEAGSTDTQYF.

This clone showed up just once. This chain connects TRBV6-1 to TRBJ1-1; tentatively, D is TRBD1 (6 bases). CDR3 length: 14 residues. Germline values: CDR1 MNHNS, CDR2 SASEGT. The V and J ends lost 3 bases and 6 bases respectively, with 14 bases between them. CDR3 coding DNA: TGTGCCAGCAGTGATACATTGGACAGCCCTGAAGCTTTCTTT. It specifies CASSDTLDSPEAFF.